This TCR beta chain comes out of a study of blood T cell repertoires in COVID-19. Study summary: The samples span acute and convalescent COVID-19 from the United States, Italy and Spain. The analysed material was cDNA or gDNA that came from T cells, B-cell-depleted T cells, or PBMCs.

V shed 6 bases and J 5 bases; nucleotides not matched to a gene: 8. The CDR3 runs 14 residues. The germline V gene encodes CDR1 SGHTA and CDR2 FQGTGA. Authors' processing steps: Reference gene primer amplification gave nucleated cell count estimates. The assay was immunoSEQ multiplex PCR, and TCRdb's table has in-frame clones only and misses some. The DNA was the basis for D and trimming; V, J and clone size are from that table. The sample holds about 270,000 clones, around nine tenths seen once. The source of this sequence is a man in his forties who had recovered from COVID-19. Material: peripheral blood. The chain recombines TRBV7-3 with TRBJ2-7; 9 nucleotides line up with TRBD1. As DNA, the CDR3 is TGTGCCAGCAGGGCGACTGGGACAGGGAACGAGCAGTACTTC. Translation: CASRATGTGNEQYF.